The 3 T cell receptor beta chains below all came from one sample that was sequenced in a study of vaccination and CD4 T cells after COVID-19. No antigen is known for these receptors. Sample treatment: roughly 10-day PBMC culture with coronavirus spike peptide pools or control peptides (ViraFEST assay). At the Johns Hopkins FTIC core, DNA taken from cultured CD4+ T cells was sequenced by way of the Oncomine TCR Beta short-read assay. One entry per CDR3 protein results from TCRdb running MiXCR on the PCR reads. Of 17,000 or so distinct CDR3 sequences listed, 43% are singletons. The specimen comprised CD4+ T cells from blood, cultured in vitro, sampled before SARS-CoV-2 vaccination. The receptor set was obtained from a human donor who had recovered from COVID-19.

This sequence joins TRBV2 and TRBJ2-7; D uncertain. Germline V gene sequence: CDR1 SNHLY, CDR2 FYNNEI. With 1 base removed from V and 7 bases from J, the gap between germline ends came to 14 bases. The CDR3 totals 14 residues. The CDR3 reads CASSEGRNGAEQYF. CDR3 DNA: TGTGCCAGCAGTGAAGGACGCAACGGCGCGGAGCAGTACTTC. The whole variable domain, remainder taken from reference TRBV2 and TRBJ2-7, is EPEVTQTPSHQVTQMGQEVILRCVPISNHLYFYWYRQILGQKVEFLVSFYNNEISEKSEIFDDQFSVERPDGSNFTLKIRSTKLEDSAMYFCASSEGRNGAEQYFGPGTRLTVT.

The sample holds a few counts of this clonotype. This CDR3 is CSARQDLSYEQYF. The CDR3 DNA sequence: TGCAGTGCTCGACAGGACTTGTCCTACGAGCAGTACTTC. The chain carries TRBV20-1 and TRBJ2-7, with a tentative D call TRBD1 (6 bases). Per germline, CDR1 DFQATT and CDR2 SNEGSKA (reference sequence). Trimming pared 5 bases from V and 1 base from J, leaving 12 bases between. The CDR3 loop spans 13 amino acids.

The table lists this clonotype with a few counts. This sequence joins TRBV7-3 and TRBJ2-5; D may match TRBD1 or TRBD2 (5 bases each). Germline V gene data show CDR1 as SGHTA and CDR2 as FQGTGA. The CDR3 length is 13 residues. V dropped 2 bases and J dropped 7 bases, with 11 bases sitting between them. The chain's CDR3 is CASSLDPGGTQYF. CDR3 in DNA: TGTGCCAGCAGCTTAGACCCTGGGGGGACCCAGTACTTC. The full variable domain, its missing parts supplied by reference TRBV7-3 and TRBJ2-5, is GAGVSQTPSNKVTEKGKYVELRCDPISGHTALYWYRQSLGQGPEFLIYFQGTGAADDSGLPNDRFFAVRPEGSVSTLKIQRTERGDSAVYLCASSLDPGGTQYFGPGTRLLVL.